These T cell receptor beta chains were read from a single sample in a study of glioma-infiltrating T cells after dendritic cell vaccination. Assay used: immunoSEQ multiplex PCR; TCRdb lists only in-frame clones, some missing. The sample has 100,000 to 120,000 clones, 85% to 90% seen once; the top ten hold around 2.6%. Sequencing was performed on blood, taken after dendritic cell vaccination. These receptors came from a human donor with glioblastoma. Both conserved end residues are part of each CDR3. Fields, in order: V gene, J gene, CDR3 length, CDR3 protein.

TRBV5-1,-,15,CASSPSTSPKDEQYF
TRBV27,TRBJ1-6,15,CASRSEGRLNSPLHF
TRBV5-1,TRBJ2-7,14,CASSLAQQGYEQYF
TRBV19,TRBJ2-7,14,CASSIGGSGAEQYF
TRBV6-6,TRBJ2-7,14,CASSYWDSDYEQYF
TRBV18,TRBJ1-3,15,CASSGTQSSGNTIYF
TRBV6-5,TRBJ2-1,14,CASSRSGSFYEQFF
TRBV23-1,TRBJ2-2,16,CASSQSGTGNTGELFF
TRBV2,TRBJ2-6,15,CASSGGSSGANVLTF
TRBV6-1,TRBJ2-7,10,CASKGYEQYF
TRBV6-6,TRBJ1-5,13,CASRGHGNQPQHF
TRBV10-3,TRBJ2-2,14,CAIRPKLDTGELFF
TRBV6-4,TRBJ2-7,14,CASSDAGQPGEQYF
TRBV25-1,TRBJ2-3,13,CASSDGVIDTQYF
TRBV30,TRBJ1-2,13,CAWSVGGAYGYTF
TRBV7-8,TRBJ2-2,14,CASTLTSPTGELFF
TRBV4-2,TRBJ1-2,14,CASSQRPVQGHYTF
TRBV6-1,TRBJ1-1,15,CASTTRPGKDTEAFF
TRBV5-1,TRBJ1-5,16,CASSLDSGGANQPQHF
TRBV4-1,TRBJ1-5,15,CASSQGPGGSQPQHF
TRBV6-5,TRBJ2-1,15,CASSPDWSSYNEQFF
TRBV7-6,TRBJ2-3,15,CASSLLAGRTDTQYF
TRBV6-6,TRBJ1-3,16,CASSYSTPQAGNTIYF
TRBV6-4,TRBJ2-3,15,CASSESRGSTDTQYF
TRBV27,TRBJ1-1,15,CASSLDGRAYTEAFF
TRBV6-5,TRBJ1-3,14,CASTDAGHGNTIYF
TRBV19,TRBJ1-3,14,CASFRGQLGNTIYF
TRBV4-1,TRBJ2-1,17,CASSLVPTSGVYNEQFF
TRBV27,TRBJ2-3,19,CASSFILTGGPFTTDTQYF
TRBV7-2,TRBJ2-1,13,CASSSTAYNEQFF
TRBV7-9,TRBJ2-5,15,CASSFGGGSGETQYF
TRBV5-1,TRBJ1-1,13,CASSPGGNTEAFF
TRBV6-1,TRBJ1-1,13,CASSRTANTEAFF
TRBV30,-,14,CAWSLGTLSYEQYF
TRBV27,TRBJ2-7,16,CASSLSSLGRVHEQYF
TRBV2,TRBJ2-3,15,CASSQQGAVSDTQYF
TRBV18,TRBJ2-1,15,CASSPGLAGYNEQFF
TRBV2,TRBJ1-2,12,CASSSDSYGYTF
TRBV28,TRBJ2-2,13,CASRAGSIGELFF
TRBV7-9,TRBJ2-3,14,CASSLGAFGDTQYF
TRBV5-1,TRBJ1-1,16,CASSSRTGGLDTEAFF
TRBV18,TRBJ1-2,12,CASSPGEDGYTF
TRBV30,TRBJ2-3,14,CAWSRTGAGDTQYF
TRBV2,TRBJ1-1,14,CASRLTGVNTEAFF
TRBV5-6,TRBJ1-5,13,CASSRQGDQPQHF
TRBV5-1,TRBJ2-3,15,CASSLSGAGTDTQYF
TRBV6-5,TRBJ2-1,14,CASGPGLAGDEQFF
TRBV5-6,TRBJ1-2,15,CASSPGKDRGDGYTF
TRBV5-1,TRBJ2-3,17,CASSSTPAGRSTDTQYF
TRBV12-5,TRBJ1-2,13,CASGTLGNYGYTF